This T cell receptor beta chain originates from a study of cytomegalovirus exposure and HLA in healthy donors. Study findings and constraints: Several top significant clusters appeared, in a later analysis, to be linked to common viral pathogens. Researchers counted around 170 TCR beta chains as cytomegalovirus-associated. Most TCR sequences were uncommon, yet certain public TCRs appeared in many donors. Information on immune exposure was restricted to one variable (CMV serostatus).

As regards this clone: The antigen remains undetermined.

V lost 0 bases, J lost 0 bases, and 3 bases stayed unmatched. Germline CDR1 and CDR2: SGDLS and YYNGEE. The CDR3 totals 16 residues. Researchers ran the PCR with 60 Vbeta and 13 Jbeta primers. The table came from immunoSEQ multiplex PCR; TCRdb's copy has only in-frame clones and leaves some out. This sample has about 200,000 clones, with around 88% found just once. This clonotype originated in a woman younger than 45 in good health and CMV-seronegative. Specimen: PBMCs. This rearrangement joins TRBV9 to TRBJ2-1; 7 nucleotides match TRBD1. DNA for the CDR3: TGTGCCAGCAGCGTAGCAGGGACAGTCTCCTACAATGAGCAGTTCTTC. It translates to CASSVAGTVSYNEQFF.